This TCR beta chain was identified during a study of blood T cell repertoires in COVID-19. Here immunoSEQ multiplex PCR was the method, and the copy in TCRdb shows in-frame clones only, minus some. The data contain about 440,000 clones, approximately 90% of them singletons. Germline loops: CDR1 KGHDR, CDR2 SFDVKD. The junction had 11 bases not matched to a gene; V was cut back by 4 bases and J by 5 bases. The CDR3 is 17 residues long. This receptor was obtained from a woman aged 25-40 years with acute or convalescent COVID-19. Input material: peripheral blood. The chain is built from TRBV24-1 and TRBJ2-1, with 9 bases matching TRBD1. The CDR3, as DNA: TGTGCCACCAGTGACCATGACAGGGGGAAAGGCCACAATGAGCAGTTCTTC. Amino acid sequence: CATSDHDRGKGHNEQFF.